The 7 T cell receptor beta chains below come from one sample, sequenced in a study of T-cell reconstitution after alpha-beta-depleted transplantation in children. As it was prepared, the TCRbeta library received unique molecular identifiers. Each CDR3 protein gets one entry after TCRdb re-called the PCR reads with MiXCR. The table shows some 550,000 distinct CDR3 sequences, with around 23% occurring only once. Sequencing was performed on PBMCs, mostly from graft donor cells, taken 360 days after TCRalphabeta/CD19-depleted stem cell transplant. These receptors were taken from a boy under two years old who had a stem cell transplant for acute myeloid leukemia, so the T cells may come from the graft donor.

The chain uses TRBV7-2 and TRBJ2-5; perhaps TRBD2 as D (6 bases). Germline CDR1 reads SGHTA; CDR2 reads FQGNSA. CDR3 length: 16 amino acids. The germline V and J ends were trimmed by 1 base and 1 base, with 13 bases remaining between them. The CDR3 protein is CASSLVRGGVQETQYF. CDR3 coding DNA: TGTGCCAGCAGCTTAGTACGGGGCGGGGTCCAAGAGACCCAGTACTTC.

The V call is TRBV20-1, the J call TRBJ2-5; 8 nucleotides match TRBD1. The CDR3 extends over 14 amino acids. Germline CDR1 reads DFQATT; CDR2 reads SNEGSKA (reference sequence). With 3 bases clipped from V and 5 bases from J, the junction kept 8 bases outside the gene matches. The chain's CDR3 is CSASGPSGGETQYF. In DNA, the CDR3 is TGCAGTGCTAGTGGGCCCTCAGGGGGCGAGACCCAGTACTTC.

The chain joins TRBV4-1 to TRBJ2-3, with D unclear. Germline V gives CDR1 MGHRA, CDR2 YSYEKL. This CDR3 has 15 amino acids. The germline V and J ends were trimmed by 0 bases and 0 bases, with 7 bases remaining between them. The CDR3 reads CASSQDTPSTDTQYF. The CDR3 nucleotides are TGCGCCAGCAGCCAAGATACCCCTAGCACAGATACGCAGTATTTT.

The V gene is TRBV12-3 or TRBV12-4, the J gene TRBJ1-1; TRBD1 might be the D (5 bases). The V and J ends lost 6 bases and 0 bases respectively, with 11 bases between them. This CDR3 has 14 residues. CDR3 sequence (DNA): TGTGCCAGCAGCTGGGACGGATTGAACACTGAAGCTTTCTTT. The encoded protein is CASSWDGLNTEAFF.

This clonotype was picked up a small number of times. This chain joins TRBV28 and TRBJ2-3; 8 bases fit TRBD1. V gave up 3 bases and J gave up 1 base; unmatched junction bases: 12. The CDR3 is made up of 18 amino acids. The germline V gene encodes CDR1 MDHEN and CDR2 SYDVKM. CDR3 amino acids: CASSLLDQGADGTDTQYF. Here the CDR3 DNA reads TGTGCCAGCAGTTTGTTAGACCAGGGGGCAGACGGCACAGATACGCAGTATTTT.

V usage is TRBV7-9 and J usage is TRBJ1-1; a possible D gene is TRBD1 (6 bases). The CDR3 is 16 residues long. Germline values: CDR1 SEHNR, CDR2 FQNEAQ (reference sequence). Trimming stripped 5 bases from V and 5 bases from J, with 21 bases between. The CDR3 is CASSLRRGAGRTEAFF. The CDR3 DNA follows: TGTGCCAGCAGCCTAAGAAGGGGGGCAGGGAGGACTGAAGCTTTCTTT.

J is TRBJ1-6 and V is TRBV6-2 or TRBV6-3; TRBD1 aligns across 7 bases. The CDR3 consists of 14 residues. J was trimmed by 7 bases and V by 7 bases; bases with no gene match: 7. CDR1 is MNHEY, CDR2 SVGEGT, per germline. CDR3 coding DNA: TGTGCCAGCAAGACCGGGACAGAGAATTCACCCCTCCACTTT. Translating it yields CASKTGTENSPLHF.